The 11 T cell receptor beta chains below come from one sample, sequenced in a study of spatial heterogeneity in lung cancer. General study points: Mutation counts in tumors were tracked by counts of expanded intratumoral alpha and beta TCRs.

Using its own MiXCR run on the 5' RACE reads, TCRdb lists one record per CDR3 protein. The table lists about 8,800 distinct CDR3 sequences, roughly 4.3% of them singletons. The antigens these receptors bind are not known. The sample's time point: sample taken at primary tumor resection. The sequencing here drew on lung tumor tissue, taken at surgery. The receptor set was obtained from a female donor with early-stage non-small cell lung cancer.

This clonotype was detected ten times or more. CDR3 in DNA: TGTGCCAGCATGAAGGGGACAGGGCGCCGAGCTTTCTTT. This translates into CASMKGTGRRAFF. The rearrangement joins TRBV3-1 to TRBJ1-1; 9 bases map to TRBD1. This CDR3 has 13 residues. Germline V gives CDR1 LGHDT, CDR2 YNNKEL (reference sequence). V shed 7 bases and J 10 bases; nucleotides not matched to a gene: 10.

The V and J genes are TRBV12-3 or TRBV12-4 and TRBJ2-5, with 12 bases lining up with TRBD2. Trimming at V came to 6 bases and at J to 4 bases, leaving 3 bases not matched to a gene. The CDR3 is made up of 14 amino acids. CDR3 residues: CASSTTSGRETQYF. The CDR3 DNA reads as TGTGCCAGCAGCACGACTAGCGGGAGAGAGACCCAGTACTTC.

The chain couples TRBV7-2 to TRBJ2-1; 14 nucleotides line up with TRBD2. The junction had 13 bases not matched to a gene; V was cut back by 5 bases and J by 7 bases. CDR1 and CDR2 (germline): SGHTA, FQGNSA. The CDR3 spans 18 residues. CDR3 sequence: CASSRVSGTSGRRNEQFF. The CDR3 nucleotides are TGTGCCAGCAGCCGAGTCTCAGGGACTAGCGGGAGAAGAAATGAGCAGTTCTTC.

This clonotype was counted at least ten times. CDR3 amino acids: CASSPLGRRGYTF. CDR3 DNA: TGTGCCAGCAGTCCTTTAGGCAGGAGAGGCTACACCTTC. The rearrangement links TRBV6-2 or TRBV6-3 to TRBJ1-2; no clear D gene. The CDR3 consists of 13 residues. The V end was cut by 5 bases, the J end by 8 bases, with 15 bases between. Germline CDR1 reads MNHEY; CDR2 reads SVGEGT.

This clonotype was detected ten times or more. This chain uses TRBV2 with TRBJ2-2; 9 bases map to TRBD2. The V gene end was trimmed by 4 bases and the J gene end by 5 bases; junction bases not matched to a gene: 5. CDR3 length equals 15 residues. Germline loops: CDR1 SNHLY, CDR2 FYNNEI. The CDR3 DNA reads TGTGCCAGCAGTGTATTAGCGGGAGTTACCGGGGAGCTGTTTTTT. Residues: CASSVLAGVTGELFF. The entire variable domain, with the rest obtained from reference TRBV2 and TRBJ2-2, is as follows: EPEVTQTPSHQVTQMGQEVILRCVPISNHLYFYWYRQILGQKVEFLVSFYNNEISEKSEIFDDQFSVERPDGSNFTLKIRSTKLEDSAMYFCASSVLAGVTGELFFGEGSRLTVL.

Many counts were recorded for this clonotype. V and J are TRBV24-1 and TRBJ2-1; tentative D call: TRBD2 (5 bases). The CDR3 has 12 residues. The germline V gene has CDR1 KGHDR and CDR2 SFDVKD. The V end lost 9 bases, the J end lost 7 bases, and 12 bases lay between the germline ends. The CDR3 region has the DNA TGTGCCACCGGGGAGACTCTTAATGAGCAGTTCTTC. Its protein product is CATGETLNEQFF.

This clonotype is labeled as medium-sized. The CDR3 reads CASSAARTGELFF. CDR3 in DNA: TGTGCCAGCAGCGCCGCCCGAACCGGGGAGCTGTTTTTT. The chain joins TRBV7-2 to TRBJ2-2; the D is unclear. Per the germline V gene, CDR1 is SGHTA and CDR2 is FQGNSA. Trimming shortened V by 5 bases and J by 5 bases, and 9 bases separated the two germline ends. This CDR3 is built from 13 residues.

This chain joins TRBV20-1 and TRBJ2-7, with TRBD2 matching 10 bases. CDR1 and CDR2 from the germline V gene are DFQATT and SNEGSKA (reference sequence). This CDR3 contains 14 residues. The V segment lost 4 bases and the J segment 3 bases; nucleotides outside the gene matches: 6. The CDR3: CSATRTSGFYEQYF. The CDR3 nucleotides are TGCAGTGCTACACGGACTAGCGGCTTCTACGAGCAGTACTTC.

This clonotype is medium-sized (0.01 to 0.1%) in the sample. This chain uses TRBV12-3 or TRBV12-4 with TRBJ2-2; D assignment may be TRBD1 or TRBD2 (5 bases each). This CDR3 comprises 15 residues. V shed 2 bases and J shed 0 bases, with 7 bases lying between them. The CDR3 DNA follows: TGTGCCAGCAGTTTAATGGGGGCGAACACCGGGGAGCTGTTTTTT. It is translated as CASSLMGANTGELFF.

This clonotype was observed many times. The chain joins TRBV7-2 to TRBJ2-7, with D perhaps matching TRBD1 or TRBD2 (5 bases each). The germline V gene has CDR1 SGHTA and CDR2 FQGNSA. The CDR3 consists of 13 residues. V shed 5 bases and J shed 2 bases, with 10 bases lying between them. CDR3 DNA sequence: TGTGCCAGCAGCGGGGGACGAACCTACGAGCAGTACTTC. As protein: CASSGGRTYEQYF.

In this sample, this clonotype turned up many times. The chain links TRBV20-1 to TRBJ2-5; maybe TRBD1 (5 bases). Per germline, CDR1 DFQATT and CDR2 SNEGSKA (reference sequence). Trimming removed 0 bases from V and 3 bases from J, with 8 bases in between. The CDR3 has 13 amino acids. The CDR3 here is CSARDPGKETQYF. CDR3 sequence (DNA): TGCAGTGCTAGAGACCCAGGGAAAGAGACCCAGTACTTC.